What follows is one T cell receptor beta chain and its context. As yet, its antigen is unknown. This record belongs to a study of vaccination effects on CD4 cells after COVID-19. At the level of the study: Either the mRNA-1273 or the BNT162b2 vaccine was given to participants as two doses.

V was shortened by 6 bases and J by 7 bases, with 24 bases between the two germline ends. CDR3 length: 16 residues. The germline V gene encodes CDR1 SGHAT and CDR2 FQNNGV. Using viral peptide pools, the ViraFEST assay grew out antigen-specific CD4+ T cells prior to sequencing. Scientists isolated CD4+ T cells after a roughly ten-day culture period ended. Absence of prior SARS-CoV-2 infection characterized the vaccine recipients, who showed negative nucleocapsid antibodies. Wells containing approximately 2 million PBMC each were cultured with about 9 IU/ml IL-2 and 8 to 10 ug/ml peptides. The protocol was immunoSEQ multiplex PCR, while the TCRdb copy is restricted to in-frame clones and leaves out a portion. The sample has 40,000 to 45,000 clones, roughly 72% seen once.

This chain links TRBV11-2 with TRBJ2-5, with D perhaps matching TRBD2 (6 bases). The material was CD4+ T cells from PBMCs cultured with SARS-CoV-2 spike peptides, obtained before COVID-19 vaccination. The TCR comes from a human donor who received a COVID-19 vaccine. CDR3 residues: CASSLPPGPDGGTQYF. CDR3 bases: TGTGCCAGCAGTCTACCTCCGGGACCCGACGGGGGGACCCAGTACTTC.